Listed below are T cell receptor beta chains from one sample, sequenced in a study of cytomegalovirus exposure and HLA in healthy donors. TCRdb's copy holds only in-frame clones and misses some; the assay was immunoSEQ multiplex PCR. The sample comprises a few hundred thousand clones, just over 75% of which are singletons, and 2.5% to 3.5% rests with the top ten. Sequenced: PBMCs. These receptor sequences come from a woman aged 55 to 70 in good health and CMV-seropositive. CDR3s include the opening cysteine and the closing phenylalanine or tryptophan. Some rows have no size entry. The others give once, few or many, or a class for an expanded clone.

CDR3 length | V gene | clone size | CDR3 protein
15 | TRBV5-1 | . | CASSSAGTAQETQYF
14 | TRBV6-5 | . | CASAARLKNNEQFF
17 | TRBV5-8 | . | CASSYDLTSGGSGELFF
16 | TRBV27 | . | CASSLLGTGIGNTIYF
14 | TRBV18 | once | CASSEQGSNTEAFF
13 | TRBV7-9 | . | CASSLGGEETQYF
13 | TRBV30 | few | CAWMGQPNTEAFF
16 | TRBV6-1 | . | CASSAMDRPFGQPQHF
13 | TRBV7-6 | . | CASSLTLRDEQYF
15 | TRBV7-9 | . | CASSLGRQVREPQHF
16 | TRBV5-1 | . | CASSRLSASKPETQYF
13 | TRBV2 | few | CASRGQSNQPQHF
15 | TRBV10-3 | . | CAISDERGAPDTQYF
18 | TRBV11-3 | . | CASSLGLAGGQFDNEQFF
13 | TRBV27 | . | CASRTTGGYGYTF
14 | TRBV6-6 | . | CASSLGQGNTEAFF
15 | TRBV28 | . | CASKSASGGQETQYF
16 | TRBV18 | few | CASSPNSGGSVDTIYF
12 | TRBV29-1 | . | CSVVGDWAEAFF
16 | TRBV7-9 | few | CASSLEGAGNLYGYTF
14 | TRBV7-3 | . | CASSPSGTYNEQFF
12 | TRBV28 | few | CASCTNTGELFF
16 | TRBV4-2 | . | CASSQDRGTPSPGQYF
14 | TRBV28 | . | CASSRAGAALTQYF
13 | TRBV7-8 | . | CASSLALGAEAFF
13 | TRBV30 | . | CAWIAGSTDTQYF
15 | TRBV5-1 | . | CASSLDWGGNQPQHF
13 | TRBV6-1 | once | CASSALVQAEAFF
18 | TRBV5-1 | . | CASPSRFSRGTFSRPQHF
16 | TRBV21-1 | once | CASSTLAGVESETQYF
17 | TRBV12-1 | once | CASSSSGLAGGGNEQFF
14 | TRBV5-1 | . | CASSGASSTGELFF
15 | TRBV2 | once | CASMDEGHSMGGYTF
12 | TRBV29-1 | . | CSARQFSYEQYF
19 | TRBV10-3 | . | CAISESTRRTSGVAGELFF
9 | TRBV19 | few | CSLGCEAFF
15 | TRBV10-3 | many | CAISESQGVNTEAFF
14 | TRBV6-1 | . | CASRLAGGHHEQYF
16 | TRBV10-1 | . | CASSDSAAQSSYEQYF
15 | TRBV5-4 | . | CASSTPGQGGETQYF
14 | TRBV5-1 | . | CASRPAQGTDTQYF
13 | TRBV11-2 | . | CASSLSPGQEQFF
15 | TRBV7-8 | . | CASSLQGQGVYEQYF
13 | TRBV30 | . | CAWSGTGMQTQYF
15 | TRBV29-1 | once | CSVGASGRPRDTQYF
20 | TRBV21-1 | . | CASSKDDDSLATTFSYEQYF
17 | TRBV9 | . | CASSVSRRGRPTDTQYF
15 | TRBV7-8 | . | CASSTYRGGSNEQFF
14 | TRBV9 | few | CASSVLTGPEGYTF
14 | TRBV30 | . | CAWKFGGTAETQYF
16 | TRBV11-2 | once | CASSLISGTANYGYTF
15 | TRBV9 | . | CASSSGTGVNQPQHF
12 | TRBV7-9 | once | CASSSLAEEQFF